The entry below gives a single T cell receptor beta chain sequence along with its context. Its specificity is not known. Time point meaning: pre-sensitization, week 0. Treatment of the sample: therapeutic diphenylcyclopropenone sensitization with weekly scalp DPC. This entry is derived from a study of human T cells and chemical hapten exposure. Regarding the study as a whole: PT1 expanded TCR counts and patch test score correlated positively.

MiXCR was run by TCRdb on the RACE reads, yielding one entry per CDR3 protein. The table has tens of thousands of distinct CDR3 sequences, 8% to 11% seen once. Germline V CDR1 and CDR2: KGHSY, FQNENV. V was pared by 2 bases and J by 5 bases, with 7 bases of the junction left unmatched. The CDR3 is 16 amino acids. The sequence derives from a young man with alopecia areata. Some clones in this sample may be carry-over from other donors' samples. The chain couples TRBV16 to TRBJ1-5; TRBD1 aligns across 9 bases. The sequenced sample was whole blood, obtained in connection with sensitization to the hapten diphenylcyclopropenone (DPC). The CDR3 bases are TGTGCCAGCAGCCAACCGGGACAGGGCAGGGATCAGCCCCAGCATTTT. Translated, it gives CASSQPGQGRDQPQHF.